These T cell receptor beta chains were read from a single sample in a study of lymphopenia after photon versus proton radiotherapy. Generated by immunoSEQ multiplex PCR, the TCRdb table keeps only in-frame clones and is missing some. The data hold roughly 22,000 clones, with about 82% observed a single time. Sequencing was performed on peripheral blood, taken from a patient treated with proton-based radiotherapy. These receptors were taken from a woman aged 70-85 years with pancreatic cancer. CDR3s include the opening cysteine and the closing phenylalanine or tryptophan. A D gene is named only where the DNA matches it firmly. Not every row has a clone size; where given, it reads once, few, many or a size class.

d_gene: .; abundance: .; j_gene: TRBJ1-5; v_gene: TRBV7-2; CDR3aa: CASSLSLPGEPQHF
d_gene: TRBD1; abundance: once; j_gene: TRBJ1-2; v_gene: TRBV5-1; CDR3aa: CASSLGPQGALYGYTF
d_gene: TRBD1; abundance: .; j_gene: TRBJ1-2; v_gene: TRBV28; CDR3aa: CASSLQGAFYGYTF
d_gene: .; abundance: few; j_gene: TRBJ2-5; v_gene: TRBV27; CDR3aa: CASSLFATLQETQYF
d_gene: TRBD2; abundance: .; j_gene: TRBJ2-7; v_gene: TRBV19; CDR3aa: CASSKTGTSGGRAYEQYF
d_gene: TRBD1; abundance: .; j_gene: TRBJ2-3; v_gene: TRBV7-6; CDR3aa: CASSQGQGSDTQYF
d_gene: .; abundance: .; j_gene: TRBJ2-7; v_gene: TRBV5-6; CDR3aa: CASSLARMAEQYF
d_gene: .; abundance: once; j_gene: TRBJ1-4; v_gene: TRBV5-1; CDR3aa: CASSFNEGVGEKLFF
d_gene: .; abundance: .; j_gene: TRBJ1-5; v_gene: TRBV7-9; CDR3aa: CATIPWGPNQPQHF
d_gene: .; abundance: .; j_gene: TRBJ1-4; v_gene: TRBV6-1; CDR3aa: CASSVRGTNEKLFF
d_gene: .; abundance: .; j_gene: TRBJ2-7; v_gene: TRBV29-1; CDR3aa: CSSENGYEQYF
d_gene: TRBD2; abundance: .; j_gene: TRBJ2-3; v_gene: TRBV4-3; CDR3aa: CASSQDIESGGRTQYF
d_gene: .; abundance: .; j_gene: TRBJ2-7; v_gene: TRBV5-4; CDR3aa: CASSFDNKDYEQYF
d_gene: TRBD1; abundance: .; j_gene: TRBJ1-3; v_gene: TRBV4-2; CDR3aa: CASSPNADRVSSGNTIYF
d_gene: .; abundance: .; j_gene: TRBJ2-7; v_gene: TRBV5-4; CDR3aa: CASSTTGYPYEQYF
d_gene: .; abundance: medium-sized; j_gene: TRBJ2-3; v_gene: TRBV20-1; CDR3aa: CSASDHTQYF
d_gene: .; abundance: .; j_gene: TRBJ1-2; v_gene: TRBV5-5; CDR3aa: CASSAAGVNYGYTF
d_gene: .; abundance: few; j_gene: TRBJ1-4; v_gene: TRBV7-9; CDR3aa: CASSLRVDAEKLFF
d_gene: TRBD2; abundance: .; j_gene: TRBJ2-2; v_gene: TRBV4-2; CDR3aa: CASSQGTSGRPTGELFF
d_gene: .; abundance: .; j_gene: TRBJ2-5; v_gene: TRBV18; CDR3aa: CASSPGGNPAETQYF
d_gene: TRBD1; abundance: .; j_gene: TRBJ2-7; v_gene: TRBV5-1; CDR3aa: CASTRTGGYEQYF
d_gene: TRBD1; abundance: .; j_gene: TRBJ2-5; v_gene: TRBV11-2; CDR3aa: CASSLGDRGKETQYF
d_gene: .; abundance: once; j_gene: TRBJ2-7; v_gene: TRBV5-4; CDR3aa: CASSEVGRGYEQYF
d_gene: TRBD1; abundance: .; j_gene: TRBJ2-1; v_gene: TRBV4-1; CDR3aa: CASSHDTGTGYNEQFF
d_gene: .; abundance: .; j_gene: TRBJ2-5; v_gene: TRBV4-3; CDR3aa: CASSQVWTEEETQYF
d_gene: .; abundance: .; j_gene: TRBJ2-7; v_gene: TRBV19; CDR3aa: CASSIDFRNSYEQYF
d_gene: .; abundance: few; j_gene: TRBJ2-1; v_gene: TRBV30; CDR3aa: CAWSANRARPREQFF
d_gene: TRBD1; abundance: .; j_gene: TRBJ1-4; v_gene: TRBV18; CDR3aa: CASSPGTDSNEKLFF
d_gene: TRBD1; abundance: few; j_gene: TRBJ1-3; v_gene: TRBV27; CDR3aa: CASSSTGTGFGNTIYF
d_gene: .; abundance: .; j_gene: TRBJ2-7; v_gene: TRBV14; CDR3aa: CASSSGPGFFQYF
d_gene: .; abundance: .; j_gene: TRBJ1-2; v_gene: TRBV5-5; CDR3aa: CASSLGRNYGYTF
d_gene: .; abundance: .; j_gene: TRBJ1-5; v_gene: TRBV6-5; CDR3aa: CASRQGGNQPQHF
d_gene: TRBD1; abundance: .; j_gene: TRBJ1-1; v_gene: TRBV30; CDR3aa: CAWRKGQGVTEAFF
d_gene: .; abundance: .; j_gene: TRBJ1-6; v_gene: TRBV7-3; CDR3aa: CASSSGQNSPLHF
d_gene: .; abundance: few; j_gene: TRBJ1-4; v_gene: TRBV29-1; CDR3aa: CSVELGGEKLFF
d_gene: TRBD1; abundance: .; j_gene: TRBJ1-4; v_gene: TRBV4-1; CDR3aa: CASSQIKIWTGQGPEKLFF